This T cell receptor (beta chain) was captured in a study of blood T cell repertoires in COVID-19. The overall study: T cells, B-cell-depleted T cells, or PBMCs provided the cDNA or gDNA that served as material.

Cohort placement rested on clinical history that participants reported themselves. The table came from immunoSEQ multiplex PCR; TCRdb's copy has only in-frame clones and leaves some out. This table holds over 300,000 clones, roughly 90% found once. The TCR was taken from a woman aged 25 to 45 with acute COVID-19. Sequences were obtained from PBMCs or T cells enriched from blood (not recorded which).

CDR3 residues: CASSQEGTGWSGELFF. The CDR3 DNA reads as TGTGCCAGCAGCCAAGAAGGGACAGGGTGGTCCGGGGAGCTGTTTTTT. The V call is TRBV3-1 (or the pseudogene TRBV3-2), the J call TRBJ2-2; 9 positions agree with TRBD1. CDR1 and CDR2 (germline): LGHDT, YNNKEL (reference sequence). V shed 0 bases, J shed 6 bases, and the junction held 5 bases outside the gene matches. The CDR3 has 16 residues.